These T cell receptor beta chains were read from a single sample in a study of blood T cell repertoires in COVID-19. Profiling relied on immunoSEQ multiplex PCR, and the TCRdb table lists in-frame clones only, not all of them. The sample holds 350,000 to 400,000 clones; 80% to 90% are singletons and the top ten take roughly 1%. Sequencing used PBMCs or T cells enriched from blood (not recorded which). These receptors originate from a man between 18 and 35 years old who had recovered from COVID-19. Both conserved end residues are part of each CDR3. D genes are given only for firm matches. Clone size is stated in some rows and not others, as once, few, many or a class when expanded.

>TRBJ1-1|TRBV18|.|.
TGTGCCAGCTCACCGTACGGGAACACTGAAGCTTTCTTT
CASSPYGNTEAFF
>TRBJ1-1|TRBV6-5|.|.
TGTGCCAGCAGGGAGACAGTGAACACTGAAGCTTTCTTT
CASRETVNTEAFF
>TRBJ1-1|TRBV6-5|.|TRBD1
TGTGCCAGCACTCGGACAGGGGTGAACACTGAAGCTTTCTTT
CASTRTGVNTEAFF
>TRBJ2-3|TRBV7-2|.|.
TGTGCCAGCAGCTTACAGGGAAGCACAGATACGCAGTATTTT
CASSLQGSTDTQYF
>TRBJ1-1|TRBV19|few|.
TGTGCCAGTGGGGGGTGGGGCCTCATGAACACTGAAGCTTTCTTT
CASGGWGLMNTEAFF
>TRBJ1-5|TRBV28|.|TRBD1
TGTGCCAGCAGTATGAGGGGGCTAAGGCAGCCCCAGCATTTT
CASSMRGLRQPQHF
>TRBJ1-5|TRBV18|.|TRBD1
TGTGCCAGCTCACCCAGGGGGAGCAATCAGCCCCAGCATTTT
CASSPRGSNQPQHF
>TRBJ2-5|TRBV2|once|TRBD2
TGTGCCAGCATTATTGTAGCGGGAGAGACCCAGTACTTC
CASIIVAGETQYF
>TRBJ2-3|TRBV5-4|.|TRBD1
TGTGCCAGCAGTCCTGGACAGGGGGCACTTATCACAGATACGCAGTATTTT
CASSPGQGALITDTQYF
>TRBJ2-1|TRBV28|.|TRBD2
TGTGCCAGCAGTCCAGGGACTAGCGGCGAGCAGTTCTTC
CASSPGTSGEQFF
>TRBJ2-7|TRBV28|.|.
TGTGCCAGCAGTCCCCCGCGGCTCTCCTACGAGCAGTACTTC
CASSPPRLSYEQYF
>TRBJ1-6|TRBV9|.|.
TGTGCCAGCAGCGGAACAGAGCTTTCACCCCTCCACTTT
CASSGTELSPLHF
>TRBJ2-3|TRBV19|.|TRBD2
TGTGCCAGTAGTCACTATAGCGGGAGGACTAGCACAGATACGCAGTATTTT
CASSHYSGRTSTDTQYF
>TRBJ2-1|TRBV4-3|.|TRBD2
TGCGCCAGCAGCCAAACCGGGACTAGCGGGAGGGGTGAGCAGTTCTTC
CASSQTGTSGRGEQFF
>TRBJ2-1|TRBV28|.|TRBD2
TGTGCCAGCAGTTTCCTGCGGACTAGCGGGAGCAATGAGCAGTTCTTC
CASSFLRTSGSNEQFF
>TRBJ1-3|TRBV4-1|.|.
TGCGCCAGCAGCCAAGAAGGGGTTTCTGGAAACACCATATATTTT
CASSQEGVSGNTIYF
>TRBJ1-4|TRBV6-6|once|TRBD1
TGTGCCAGCAGTTCCGGACAGGGAGCTACTAATGAAAAACTGTTTTTT
CASSSGQGATNEKLFF
>TRBJ2-6|TRBV9|.|TRBD2
TGTGCCAGCAGCGGAGAGGGGGGTACGGGACTAGCGGGAGCTAGGGGCTCTGGGGCCAACGTCCTGACTTTC
CASSGEGGTGLAGARGSGANVLTF
>TRBJ1-2|TRBV18|.|.
TGTGCCAGCTCACCGGGGCGGGATACTAACTATGGCTACACCTTC
CASSPGRDTNYGYTF
>TRBJ2-5|TRBV4-1|.|TRBD2
TGCGCCAGCAGCCTTTCTTATAGCGGGGGGGCTGGGGAGACCCAGTACTTC
CASSLSYSGGAGETQYF
>TRBJ2-3|TRBV11-2|once|TRBD2
TGTGCCAGCAGCTTAGATGCAAGGACTAGCGGGCAGAGCACAGATACGCAGTATTTT
CASSLDARTSGQSTDTQYF
>TRBJ2-3|TRBV7-9|.|TRBD2
TGTGCCAGCAGCGTCTCCAGCGGGGTACCCCTCACAGATACGCAGTATTTT
CASSVSSGVPLTDTQYF
>TRBJ1-2|TRBV11-2|.|.
TGTGCCAGCAGCTTTACAGGGTCACATGGCTACACCTTC
CASSFTGSHGYTF
>TRBJ1-4|TRBV18|.|TRBD1
TGTGCCAGCTCATCAAATCCGGGACAGCTTAATGAAAAACTGTTTTTT
CASSSNPGQLNEKLFF
>TRBJ1-1|TRBV2|.|.
TGTGCCAGCAGTGAGGCAGGGGACGAGTTGTCTGAAGCTTTCTTT
CASSEAGDELSEAFF
>TRBJ1-1|TRBV7-9|.|.
TGTGCCAGCAGCTTAGTGGGGGATGGACAGCCGAACACTGAAGCTTTCTTT
CASSLVGDGQPNTEAFF
>TRBJ1-1|TRBV11-2|.|.
TGTGCCAGCAGCTTGAGTTTGGGAGCTGAAGCTTTCTTT
CASSLSLGAEAFF
>TRBJ2-3|TRBV19|once|TRBD1
TGTGCCAGTAGTCGATTACCGGGACAGGGCTTTGATACGCAGTATTTT
CASSRLPGQGFDTQYF
>TRBJ2-1|TRBV6-2/TRBV6-3|.|TRBD2
TGTGCCAGCAGTTACGGGTTAGCGGGAGCCTACAATGAGCAGTTCTTC
CASSYGLAGAYNEQFF
>TRBJ2-5|TRBV5-4|.|TRBD2
TGTGCCAGCAGCCCCGGGACTAGCGGGGGGGCTAGAGAGACCCAGTACTTC
CASSPGTSGGARETQYF
>TRBJ2-5|TRBV9|once|.
TGTGCCAGCAGCGCTGACCCAATCCGAGGAGAGACCCAGTACTTC
CASSADPIRGETQYF
>TRBJ2-7|TRBV7-4|.|.
TGTGCCAGCAGCTTAGCAGGGGCTAAAAACGAGCAGTACTTC
CASSLAGAKNEQYF